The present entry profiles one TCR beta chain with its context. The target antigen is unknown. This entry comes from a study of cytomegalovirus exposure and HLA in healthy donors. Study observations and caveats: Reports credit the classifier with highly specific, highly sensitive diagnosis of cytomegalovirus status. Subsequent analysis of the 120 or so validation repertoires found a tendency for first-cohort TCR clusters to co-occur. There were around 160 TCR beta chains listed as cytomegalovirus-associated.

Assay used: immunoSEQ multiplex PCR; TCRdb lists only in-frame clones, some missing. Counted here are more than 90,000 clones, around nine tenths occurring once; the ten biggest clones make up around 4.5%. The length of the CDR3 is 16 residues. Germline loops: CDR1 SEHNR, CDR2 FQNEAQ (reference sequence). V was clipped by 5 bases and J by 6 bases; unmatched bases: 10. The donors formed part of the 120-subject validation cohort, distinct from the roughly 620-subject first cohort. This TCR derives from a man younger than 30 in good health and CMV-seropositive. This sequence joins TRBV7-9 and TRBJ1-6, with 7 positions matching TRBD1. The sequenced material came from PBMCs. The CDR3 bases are TGTGCCAGCAGCCCAGGGGGAGCAGGCGGTAATTCACCCCTCCACTTT. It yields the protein CASSPGGAGGNSPLHF.